The 32 T cell receptor beta chains below were found in one sample sequenced in a study of PD-1 blockade in classical Hodgkin lymphoma. TCRdb's table, derived via immunoSEQ multiplex PCR, lists solely in-frame clones and lacks some. The profile shows about 90,000 clones, 90% of them singletons. Time point defined: cycle 4 day 1 (C4D1), after five to seven weeks of nivolumab. No patient escaped relapse after autologous stem cell transplantation, and brentuximab vedotin exposure varied. The sample in question was peripheral blood mononuclear cells (PBMCs), obtained before the fourth cycle of nivolumab. Receptor source: a human donor with classical Hodgkin lymphoma.

CDR3 sequence reads: CAWSRINSPLHF. In DNA form, the CDR3 reads TGTGCCTGGAGTCGCATTAATTCACCCCTCCACTTT. This chain uses TRBV30 with TRBJ1-6; D is unclear. The length of the CDR3 is 12 residues. Germline lookup yields CDR1 GTSNPN and CDR2 SVGIG (reference sequence). Trimming shortened V by 2 bases and J by 6 bases, and 5 bases separated the two germline ends.

The chain couples TRBV25-1 to TRBJ2-1; TRBD2 matches 11 bases. The CDR3 loop spans 16 amino acids. After removal of 4 bases from V and 6 bases from J, the junction contained 8 bases not matched to a gene. The germline V gene encodes CDR1 MGHDK and CDR2 SYGVNS. The DNA for the CDR3 is TGTGCCAGCAGTGCACTAGCGGGGGACTCTATCAATGAGCAGTTCTTC. It encodes CASSALAGDSINEQFF.

The V and J genes are TRBV5-4 and TRBJ1-2; D perhaps matches TRBD1 (6 bases). Germline V gene data show CDR1 as SGHNT and CDR2 as YYREEE (reference sequence). This CDR3 is 13 amino acids long. Trimming cost V 4 bases and J 7 bases, with 14 bases left between them. The CDR3 DNA follows: TGTGCCAGCAGCAACGGGGGGGCGCGTGGCTACACCTTC. It translates to CASSNGGARGYTF.

This chain uses TRBV28 with TRBJ1-5; D unclear. CDR3 length: 14 residues. The germline gives CDR1 MDHEN, CDR2 SYDVKM. Trimming stripped 4 bases from V and 4 bases from J, with 11 bases between. The CDR3, as DNA: TGTGCCAGCAGTTGGAGGGTGACTAATCAGCCCCAGCATTTT. It translates to CASSWRVTNQPQHF.

The gene calls are TRBV28 and TRBJ2-1, with D possibly matching TRBD1 (5 bases). V dropped 5 bases and J dropped 9 bases, with 14 bases sitting between them. CDR1 and CDR2 (germline): MDHEN, SYDVKM. CDR3 length: 13 residues. CDR3 residues: CASSLGHRGEQFF. The DNA for the CDR3 is TGTGCCAGCAGTCTCGGACATAGGGGTGAGCAGTTCTTC.

The genes are TRBV18 and TRBJ2-6, with D hard to call. CDR1 is KGHSH and CDR2 is LQKENI in the germline V gene. This CDR3 comprises 16 residues. The V gene lost 3 bases and the J gene lost 0 bases, with 9 bases spanning the gap. CDR3 sequence reads: CASSPPRVSGANVLTF. Written as DNA, the CDR3 is TGTGCCAGCTCACCCCCCCGGGTCTCTGGGGCCAACGTCCTGACTTTC. The whole variable domain, filled in from reference TRBV18 and TRBJ2-6, reads NAGVMQNPRHLVRRRGQEARLRCSPMKGHSHVYWYRQLPEEGLKFMVYLQKENIIDESGMPKERFSAEFPKEGPSILRIQQVVRGDSAAYFCASSPPRVSGANVLTFGAGSRLTVL.

V and J are TRBV28 and TRBJ1-6; D remains ambiguous. This CDR3 has 14 residues. V lost 8 bases to trimming and J lost 3 bases, with 11 bases between them. Per the germline V gene, CDR1 is MDHEN and CDR2 is SYDVKM. The CDR3 DNA reads as TGTGCCAGCGGCTGGGAAGACTATAATTCACCCCTCCACTTT. Translated, it gives CASGWEDYNSPLHF.

In this sample, this clone turned up a few times. This CDR3 is missing its conserved last phenylalanine or tryptophan, likely due to a read error. The DNA is left out, because the CDR3 cannot be placed on it with certainty; the CDR3 is given as TCRdb lists it. The chain couples TRBV6-5 to TRBJ1-6; the DNA was not used to check the table's D call, TRBD1. In germline, CDR1 is MNHEY, CDR2 SVGAGI. From its first to its last residue, the CDR3 has 11 amino acids. CDR3 residues: CASSEGPASRD.

V and J are TRBV30 and TRBJ1-6, with 8 nucleotides matching TRBD1. The CDR3 consists of 13 residues. Per the germline V gene, CDR1 is GTSNPN and CDR2 is SVGIG (reference sequence). Trimming removed 4 bases from V and 9 bases from J; junction bases left unmatched: 5. The CDR3 nucleotides read TGTGCCTGGAAGCAGGGGGCCGGTTCACCCCTCCACTTT. It yields the protein CAWKQGAGSPLHF.

V usage is TRBV25-1 and J usage is TRBJ1-2; perhaps TRBD1 as D (5 bases). CDR3 length: 13 residues. Trimming took 4 bases from V and 5 from J, leaving 11 bases between them. CDR1 and CDR2 (germline): MGHDK, SYGVNS. In nucleotides, the CDR3 is TGTGCCAGCAGTGTGGGGGGGGAATATGGCTACACCTTC. It translates to CASSVGGEYGYTF.

V and J are TRBV28 and TRBJ1-5; TRBD1 might be the D (5 bases). The ends were cut back, 3 bases at V and 4 bases at J, with 19 bases in the middle. CDR1 is MDHEN and CDR2 is SYDVKM in the germline V gene. This CDR3 region has 17 residues. The DNA of the CDR3 is TGTGCCAGCAGTTTTCGAGTCCTCAGGGTGGGAAATCAGCCCCAGCATTTT. Protein product: CASSFRVLRVGNQPQHF. The variable domain in full, with the rest retrieved from reference TRBV28 and TRBJ1-5, is DVKVTQSSRYLVKRTGEKVFLECVQDMDHENMFWYRQDPGLGLRLIYFSYDVKMKEKGDIPEGYSVSREKKERFSLILESASTNQTSMYLCASSFRVLRVGNQPQHFGDGTRLSIL.

The chain has TRBV27 and TRBJ2-7; no clear D gene. In germline, CDR1 is MNHEY, CDR2 SMNVEV (reference sequence). The CDR3 has 13 amino acids. The germline V and J ends were trimmed by 3 bases and 6 bases, with 12 bases remaining between them. CDR3 in DNA: TGTGCCAGCAGTTTCCTGTATGGGCGCGAGCAGTACTTC. Residues: CASSFLYGREQYF.

This clone occurred once. The CDR3 DNA reads TGCGCCAGCAGCCAACAGAAGGAACTTTGGGGCCTTTCTAACTATGGCTACACCTTC. Translating gives CASSQQKELWGLSNYGYTF. The chain recombines TRBV4-1 with TRBJ1-2; a weak D match, TRBD1 (5 bases). The CDR3 is made up of 19 amino acids. Trimming removed 2 bases at V and 0 bases at J, with 22 bases between. Germline CDR1 MGHRA, CDR2 YSYEKL.

The CDR3 protein is CASSPSGGAMETQYF. CDR3 bases: TGCGCCAGCAGCCCTAGCGGGGGGGCCATGGAGACCCAGTACTTC. The chain couples TRBV4-3 to TRBJ2-5, with TRBD2 matching 12 bases. Per germline, CDR1 LGHNA and CDR2 YSLEER. This CDR3 is 15 amino acids long. V dropped 4 bases and J dropped 5; count of bases not matched to a gene: 5.

V gene TRBV19 combines with J gene TRBJ2-1; 13 bases match TRBD2. With V trimmed by 3 bases and J by 4 bases, 3 bases remained unmatched. The CDR3 has 16 residues. Germline V gene data show CDR1 as LNHDA and CDR2 as SQIVND (reference sequence). The DNA for the CDR3 is TGTGCCAGTAGTATGGTACTAGCGGGGGGGTACAATGAGCAGTTCTTC. Amino acids: CASSMVLAGGYNEQFF.

By share, this clone ranks as medium-sized. The chain joins TRBV25-1 to TRBJ2-5; 7 nucleotides agree with TRBD1. This CDR3 spans 15 amino acids. Germline V gives CDR1 MGHDK, CDR2 SYGVNS. After removal of 6 bases from V and 1 base from J, the junction contained 8 bases not matched to a gene. CDR3: CASSEREGAQETQYF. Written as DNA, the CDR3 is TGTGCCAGCAGCGAAAGAGAGGGGGCCCAAGAGACCCAGTACTTC.

This chain joins TRBV7-2 and TRBJ2-7, with TRBD2 matching over 9 bases. There are 13 residues in the CDR3. CDR1 is SGHTA, CDR2 FQGNSA, per germline. V shed 3 bases and J 4 bases; nucleotides not matched to a gene: 1. The chain's CDR3 is CASSLGLAYEQYF. As DNA, the CDR3 is TGTGCCAGCAGCTTGGGACTAGCTTACGAGCAGTACTTC.

CDR3 coding DNA: TGTGCCAGCAGTTACTCGAGTGTGGGTTCGACCCTCCACTTT. Translated, it gives CASSYSSVGSTLHF. V and J are TRBV6-5 and TRBJ1-6; D uncertain. This CDR3 has 14 amino acids. Trimming shortened V by 0 bases and J by 14 bases, and 14 bases separated the two germline ends. In germline, CDR1 is MNHEY, CDR2 SVGAGI.

In this sample, this clone turned up once. V gene TRBV6-5 combines with J gene TRBJ1-2; D remains ambiguous. The CDR3 contains 14 residues. The V gene lost 5 bases and the J gene lost 3 bases, with 13 bases spanning the gap. Germline loops: CDR1 MNHEY, CDR2 SVGAGI. The CDR3 loop reads CASSLPGPDYGYTF. CDR3 nucleotides: TGTGCCAGCAGTCTCCCAGGTCCGGACTATGGCTACACCTTC.

This chain connects TRBV7-9 to TRBJ1-2; TRBD1 might be the D (5 bases). Trimming took off 3 bases at V and 7 bases at J, with 24 bases between the two ends. The CDR3 length is 17 residues. In germline, CDR1 is SEHNR, CDR2 FQNEAQ (reference sequence). As DNA, the CDR3 is TGTGCCAGCAGCTTTTTTGACAGATCCTACCTGCCACGTGGCTACACCTTC. It specifies CASSFFDRSYLPRGYTF.

This chain uses TRBV19 with TRBJ2-7, with D perhaps matching TRBD2 (6 bases). Germline values: CDR1 LNHDA, CDR2 SQIVND (reference sequence). The CDR3 length is 16 residues. Trimming stripped 7 bases from V and 2 bases from J, with 21 bases between. CDR3 loop: CASTVSDRDWPYEQYF. CDR3 coding DNA: TGTGCCAGTACTGTTTCGGACCGGGACTGGCCCTACGAGCAGTACTTC.

V usage is TRBV6-1 and J usage is TRBJ2-7; weak D call: TRBD2 (6 bases). CDR3 length equals 14 residues. Per the germline V gene, CDR1 is MNHNS and CDR2 is SASEGT. Trimming cost V 5 bases and J 0 bases, with 11 bases left between them. CDR3 loop: CASSKTSISYEQYF. The CDR3, as DNA: TGTGCCAGCAGTAAGACTAGTATCTCCTACGAGCAGTACTTC.

The chain recombines TRBV6-4 with TRBJ2-6; D is possibly TRBD2 (5 bases). This CDR3 region has 16 residues. Trimming cost V 8 bases and J 0 bases, with 14 bases left between them. CDR1 and CDR2 from the germline V gene are MRHNA and SNTAGT. CDR3 region: CASSFTSGSGANVLTF. The CDR3 DNA is TGTGCCAGCTCTTTTACCAGCGGCTCTGGGGCCAACGTCCTGACTTTC.

DNA for the CDR3: TGTGCCAGCAGTAGAGCCCAGGGGGAGGGAAACACCATATATTTT. It translates to CASSRAQGEGNTIYF. This chain uses TRBV6-1 with TRBJ1-3; 7 nucleotides agree with TRBD1. Germline CDR1 is MNHNS and CDR2 is SASEGT. This CDR3 is 15 amino acids long. V shed 5 bases, J shed 4 bases, and the junction held 8 bases outside the gene matches.

This clone was detected once. The V and J genes are TRBV7-2 and TRBJ2-7; maybe TRBD2 (6 bases). The CDR3 has 14 amino acids. V lost 3 bases and J lost 6, with 15 bases in between. Germline-derived CDR1 and CDR2 are SGHTA and FQGNSA. In DNA form, the CDR3 reads TGTGCCAGCAGCTTCCGAGGGGACTTTGGCGAGCAGTACTTC. Translated: CASSFRGDFGEQYF.

The chain carries TRBV5-1 and TRBJ2-4, with 10 positions matching TRBD2. V shed 5 bases, J shed 0 bases, and the junction held 8 bases outside the gene matches. CDR3 length: 17 residues. Germline V gene lookup returns CDR1 SGHRS and CDR2 YFSETQ. The chain's CDR3 is CASSGQLAGVAKNIQYF. CDR3 DNA: TGCGCCAGCAGTGGGCAGCTAGCGGGGGTAGCCAAAAACATTCAGTACTTC.

This sequence joins TRBV4-3 and TRBJ2-7; D uncertain. Germline loops: CDR1 LGHNA, CDR2 YSLEER. V shed 2 bases and J shed 0 bases, with 8 bases lying between them. There are 14 residues in the CDR3. The CDR3 spells CASSQNLYSYEQYF. CDR3 coding DNA: TGCGCCAGCAGCCAAAACTTATACTCCTACGAGCAGTACTTC.

The J gene is TRBJ2-5, the V gene TRBV5-1; 8 bases are shared with TRBD2. The CDR3 is made up of 13 amino acids. V trimming: 1 base; J trimming: 10 bases; junction bases outside the gene matches: 6. Germline values: CDR1 SGHRS, CDR2 YFSETQ. The CDR3 DNA is TGCGCCAGCAGCTTGCCAAGCGGGGGTGACCAGTACTTC. It is translated as CASSLPSGGDQYF.

The CDR3 region is CASSYESGAHYYEQYF. As DNA, the CDR3 is TGTGCCAGCAGTTACGAGAGCGGGGCTCATTATTACGAGCAGTACTTC. The chain links TRBV6-6 to TRBJ2-7; 7 bases line up with TRBD2. Germline assignment: CDR1 MNHNY and CDR2 SVGAGI (reference sequence). The junction had 11 bases not matched to a gene; V was cut back by 2 bases and J by 4 bases. The CDR3 has 16 residues.

The rearrangement links TRBV7-7 to TRBJ2-2, with TRBD2 identical over 13 bases. CDR3 size: 20 residues. Trimming at V came to 3 bases and at J to 1 base, leaving 11 bases not matched to a gene. The germline V gene encodes CDR1 SSHAT and CDR2 FNYEAQ (reference sequence). The CDR3 nucleotides read TGTGCCAGCAGCTTGATTCTACCCGGGACTAGCGGGGTGAACACCGGGGAGCTGTTTTTT. Protein: CASSLILPGTSGVNTGELFF.

V and J are TRBV11-2 and TRBJ1-1; a weak D match, TRBD1 (5 bases). Germline loops: CDR1 SGHAT, CDR2 FQNNGV. V dropped 1 base and J dropped 6 bases, with 6 bases sitting between them. The CDR3 is 12 residues long. The DNA of the CDR3 is TGTGCCAGCAGCTTAGCGGGGCCTGAAGCTTTCTTT. Translation gives CASSLAGPEAFF.

The rearrangement uses TRBV7-2 and TRBJ1-5; D remains unclear. The CDR3 extends over 17 amino acids. V was pared by 4 bases and J by 4 bases, with 20 bases between. CDR1 is SGHTA, CDR2 FQGNSA, per germline. In DNA form, the CDR3 reads TGTGCCAGCAGCTCTCGCCCCCGGGGAGGAAGTAATCAGCCCCAGCATTTT. Translated, it gives CASSSRPRGGSNQPQHF.